The 29 T cell receptor beta chains in this list originate from one sample, sequenced in a study of cytomegalovirus exposure and HLA in healthy donors. PCR employed 60 Vbeta and 13 Jbeta primers. Method: immunoSEQ multiplex PCR; TCRdb's copy keeps in-frame clones and lacks some. This sample has over 200,000 clones, with 60% to 80% found just once. Sequencing was done on a sample of PBMCs. These receptors all come from a male donor in good health and CMV-seronegative.

The chain is built from TRBV5-6 and TRBJ1-1; D remains ambiguous. This CDR3 spans 14 amino acids. Trimming took 3 bases from V and 3 from J, leaving 12 bases between them. Germline V gives CDR1 SGHDT, CDR2 YYEEEE. In DNA, the CDR3 is TGTGCCAGCAGCTCGAACCCGGGTGACACTGAAGCTTTCTTT. Protein: CASSSNPGDTEAFF.

For the CDR3, the DNA is TGCGCCAGCAGCCCGAGACTAGCGGGATTACAAGAGACCCAGTACTTC. Translated: CASSPRLAGLQETQYF. This rearrangement joins TRBV4-1 to TRBJ2-5, with 11 positions matching TRBD2. Per germline, CDR1 MGHRA and CDR2 YSYEKL. The V segment lost 4 bases and the J segment 2 bases; nucleotides outside the gene matches: 6. CDR3 length: 16 amino acids.

This sequence joins TRBV2 and TRBJ2-1, with TRBD1 matching 10 bases. Trimming cost V 11 bases and J 7 bases; bases outside gene matches: 5. The V gene's germline CDR1 is SNHLY and CDR2 FYNNEI. The CDR3 length is 12 residues. As DNA, the CDR3 is TGTGCCGTCGACAGGGGGCTTAATGAGCAGTTCTTC. This sequence encodes CAVDRGLNEQFF.

The rearrangement uses TRBV7-6 and TRBJ2-1, with a tentative D call TRBD1 (6 bases). Trimming removed 6 bases at V and 8 bases at J, with 11 bases between. Germline values: CDR1 SGHVS, CDR2 FNYEAQ. The CDR3 is made up of 12 amino acids. The CDR3 sequence: CASSFDRHEQFF. The CDR3 DNA follows: TGTGCCAGCAGTTTTGACAGGCATGAGCAGTTCTTC.

In DNA, the CDR3 is TGTGCCAGCAGTCCGACAGGGTTTAGCTCCTACGAGCAGTACTTC. As protein: CASSPTGFSSYEQYF. The V and J genes are TRBV28 and TRBJ2-7; 7 bases agree with TRBD1. Trimming at V came to 5 bases and at J to 0 bases, leaving 7 bases not matched to a gene. The CDR3 is made up of 15 amino acids. CDR1 is MDHEN, CDR2 SYDVKM, per germline.

J is TRBJ2-7 and V is TRBV7-9; TRBD1 is a possible D gene (5 bases). CDR1 is SEHNR, CDR2 FQNEAQ, per germline (reference sequence). CDR3 length: 17 residues. Trimming cost V 6 bases and J 7 bases, with 28 bases left between them. For the CDR3, the DNA is TGTGCCAGCAGAAATTGGAAGGGGCGTATCCCGCCTGATGAGCAGTACTTC. Protein sequence: CASRNWKGRIPPDEQYF.

This clone was recorded at least ten times. The rearrangement uses TRBV6-5 and TRBJ1-1; unclear D gene. Trimming cost V 5 bases and J 2 bases, with 15 bases left between them. The V gene's germline CDR1 is MNHEY and CDR2 SVGAGI. The CDR3 is 15 amino acids. The CDR3 coding sequence is TGTGCCAGCAGTCGTCCCCGAGGTAGTAACACTGAAGCTTTCTTT. Translation: CASSRPRGSNTEAFF.

The chain links TRBV4-1 to TRBJ2-5, with a weak D call TRBD2 (6 bases). Trimming pared 2 bases from V and 2 bases from J, leaving 12 bases between. The CDR3 spans 15 residues. Germline-derived CDR1 and CDR2 are MGHRA and YSYEKL. In nucleotides, the CDR3 is TGCGCCAGCAGCCAAAGCGCCGGGACTCAAGAGACCCAGTACTTC. Its protein is CASSQSAGTQETQYF.

This clone has a single count. The V call is TRBV7-3, the J call TRBJ1-1; no clear D. The CDR3 covers 16 residues. Germline CDR1 SGHTA, CDR2 FQGTGA. The V end was cut by 0 bases, the J end by 0 bases, with 11 bases between. The CDR3 DNA reads TGTGCCAGCAGCTTAACGGCAGGCGACCTGAACACTGAAGCTTTCTTT. Protein: CASSLTAGDLNTEAFF.

The V call is TRBV7-2, the J call TRBJ2-7, with 10 bases fitting TRBD1. Germline V gives CDR1 SGHTA, CDR2 FQGNSA. CDR3 size: 14 residues. Unmatched junction bases numbered 3, after V lost 5 bases and J lost 2 bases. The CDR3 nucleotides read TGTGCCAGCAGCCGGGACAGGGGAACCTACGAGCAGTACTTC. Translated, it gives CASSRDRGTYEQYF.

The rearrangement uses TRBV7-9 and TRBJ2-1; 7 bases are shared with TRBD2. The junction had 10 bases not matched to a gene; V was cut back by 6 bases and J by 8 bases. Germline V gene lookup returns CDR1 SEHNR and CDR2 FQNEAQ (reference sequence). The CDR3 loop spans 14 amino acids. The CDR3 DNA reads as TGTGCCAGCAGTGTGGGGAGGGAAAGGGATGAGCAGTTCTTC. Its protein is CASSVGRERDEQFF. The variable domain in full, completed from reference TRBV7-9 and TRBJ2-1, reads DTGVSQNPRHKITKRGQNVTFRCDPISEHNRLYWYRQTLGQGPEFLTYFQNEAQLEKSRLLSDRFSAERPKGSFSTLEIQRTEQGDSAMYLCASSVGRERDEQFFGPGTRLTVL.

This clone showed up just a few times. V is TRBV6-1 and J is TRBJ1-1; a weak D match, TRBD1 (5 bases). CDR3 length: 15 amino acids. The germline gives CDR1 MNHNS, CDR2 SASEGT. Between the trimmed V and J ends, which lost 4 bases and 5 bases, there was a span of 17 bases. In nucleotides, the CDR3 is TGTGCCAGCAGTGGGATTTACGGGGGTCGGACTGAAGCTTTCTTT. It encodes CASSGIYGGRTEAFF.

J is TRBJ1-2 and V is TRBV9, with a possible D match to TRBD1 (6 bases). V lost 1 base, J lost 3 bases, and 7 bases lay in between. From germline, CDR1 is SGDLS and CDR2 YYNGEE. The CDR3 has 13 residues. CDR3 region: CASSVNRDYGYTF. The CDR3 region has the DNA TGTGCCAGCAGCGTAAACAGGGACTATGGCTACACCTTC.

The J gene is TRBJ2-2, the V gene TRBV7-6; 10 nucleotides agree with TRBD2. Per germline, CDR1 SGHVS and CDR2 FNYEAQ. V lost 5 bases and J lost 2; bases outside the gene matches: 14. CDR3 length: 19 residues. This CDR3 reads CASSRTSGKAPFNTGELFF. CDR3 coding DNA: TGTGCCAGCAGCCGAACTAGCGGGAAAGCCCCGTTTAACACCGGGGAGCTGTTTTTT.

The chain links TRBV5-1 to TRBJ2-2; possibly TRBD2 for D (6 bases). The CDR3 spans 17 residues. Germline V gene lookup returns CDR1 SGHRS and CDR2 YFSETQ. V was pared by 4 bases and J by 4 bases, with 20 bases between. The CDR3 reads CASSPWARAGRTGELFF. CDR3 sequence (DNA): TGCGCCAGCAGCCCCTGGGCCAGAGCGGGCCGCACCGGGGAGCTGTTTTTT.

In DNA, the CDR3 is TGCGCCAGCAGCCAAGATCCAGGGGAAACCTACGAGCAGTACTTC. Translated, it gives CASSQDPGETYEQYF. This chain links TRBV4-1 with TRBJ2-5; D may be TRBD1 (6 bases). The J call is doubtful: the DNA matches TRBJ2-7 better. The CDR3 totals 15 residues. The V gene's germline CDR1 is MGHRA and CDR2 YSYEKL.

The CDR3 loop reads CASSPGPGAYEQYF. The CDR3, as DNA: TGTGCCAGCAGCCCCGGACCCGGGGCCTACGAGCAGTACTTC. The V gene is TRBV5-6, the J gene TRBJ2-7; D possibly corresponds to TRBD2 (5 bases). This CDR3 comprises 14 residues. Germline CDR1 reads SGHDT; CDR2 reads YYEEEE. V lost 4 bases to trimming and J lost 2 bases, with 13 bases between them.

The rearrangement joins TRBV18 to TRBJ1-5, with D tentatively TRBD1 (6 bases). Germline V lookup: CDR1 KGHSH, CDR2 LQKENI. Trimming removed 6 bases at V and 7 bases at J, with 13 bases between. The CDR3 contains 13 residues. The CDR3 sequence: CASSTEDSQPQHF. The CDR3, as DNA: TGTGCCAGCTCCACGGAGGACAGCCAGCCCCAGCATTTT.

V usage is TRBV5-1 and J usage is TRBJ1-4; D gene unclear. CDR1 SGHRS and CDR2 YFSETQ come from the germline V gene. CDR3 length: 15 amino acids. Trimming removed 0 bases from V and 6 bases from J, with 12 bases in between. The CDR3 DNA follows: TGCGCCAGCAGCTTGGCAGGTAGATCGGATGAAAAACTGTTTTTT. This sequence encodes CASSLAGRSDEKLFF.

V usage is TRBV14 and J usage is TRBJ2-1, with unresolved D. The germline gives CDR1 SGHDN, CDR2 FVKESK. The CDR3 length is 13 residues. V shed 6 bases and J shed 4 bases, with 10 bases lying between them. CDR3 protein: CASSGQVYNEQFF. The CDR3 coding sequence is TGTGCCAGCAGTGGCCAGGTATACAATGAGCAGTTCTTC. Based on the CDR3 plus reference TRBV14 and TRBJ2-1, the full variable domain is EAGVTQFPSHSVIEKGQTVTLRCDPISGHDNLYWYRRVMGKEIKFLLHFVKESKQDESGMPNNRFLAERTGGTYSTLKVQPAELEDSGVYFCASSGQVYNEQFFGPGTRLTVL.

This clone has only one observation. Since no conserved phenylalanine or tryptophan closes the CDR3, a read error is the likely cause. The DNA is omitted, as the CDR3 cannot be located on it reliably, and the CDR3 follows TCRdb's listing. The chain recombines TRBV2 with TRBJ2-7; whether TRBD1, the table's D call, matches the DNA was not checked. With termini counted, the CDR3 has 9 amino acids. CDR1 is SNHLY, CDR2 FYNNEI, per germline. CDR3 in amino acids: CASSPGALG.

The V gene is TRBV19, the J gene TRBJ2-1; 12 nucleotides match TRBD2. Germline V gene sequence: CDR1 LNHDA, CDR2 SQIVND (reference sequence). The V gene end was trimmed by 3 bases and the J gene end by 5 bases; junction bases not matched to a gene: 8. This CDR3 has 17 amino acids. In DNA, the CDR3 is TGTGCCAGTAGTATCTTGCGACTAGCGGGAGCTGACAATGAGCAGTTCTTC. This sequence encodes CASSILRLAGADNEQFF.

In the case of this clone: Germline is not matched at one junction end, which may reflect a read error. This chain joins TRBV7-9 and TRBJ2-7, with 10 bases lining up with TRBD2. The CDR3 totals 17 residues. Germline V gene sequence: CDR1 SEHNR, CDR2 FQNEAQ (reference sequence). The CDR3 DNA sequence: TGTTCCAGCAGCTTTGCGGGAGGGACTAGCGCCACCTACGAGCAGTACTTC. Protein product: CSSSFAGGTSATYEQYF.

The chain has TRBV15 and TRBJ2-5; possible D gene TRBD2, 5 bases. The CDR3 is 14 amino acids. Germline V gives CDR1 LNHNV, CDR2 YYDKDF (reference sequence). Trimming stripped 1 base from V and 5 bases from J, with 11 bases between. CDR3 coding DNA: TGTGCCACCAGCAGAGCCCAAGGAGGCGAGACCCAGTACTTC. Protein sequence: CATSRAQGGETQYF.

This sequence joins TRBV5-4 and TRBJ2-3, with 9 nucleotides matching TRBD1. Germline lookup yields CDR1 SGHNT and CDR2 YYREEE (reference sequence). The length of the CDR3 is 15 residues. The junction had 7 bases not matched to a gene; V was cut back by 4 bases and J by 4 bases. CDR3 nucleotides: TGTGCCAGCAGCACCGGGGACAGGGCTGCAGATACGCAGTATTTT. Its translation is CASSTGDRAADTQYF.

The V and J genes are TRBV6-5 and TRBJ1-5; D perhaps matches TRBD1 (6 bases). The germline gives CDR1 MNHEY, CDR2 SVGAGI. Deletions cut 0 bases from V and 10 bases from J, with 16 bases between. CDR3 length: 15 amino acids. For the CDR3, the DNA is TGTGCCAGCAGTTACTCGAACGGGGGGCGTGACCCCCAGCATTTT. This gives the protein CASSYSNGGRDPQHF.

This chain joins TRBV7-3 and TRBJ2-1, with 13 positions matching TRBD2. Germline lookup yields CDR1 SGHTA and CDR2 FQGTGA. The CDR3 contains 17 residues. V lost 4 bases, J lost 9 bases, and 12 bases stayed unmatched. CDR3 loop: CASSSQSGLAGVIEQFF. The CDR3 DNA follows: TGTGCCAGCAGCTCACAATCCGGACTAGCGGGAGTAATTGAGCAGTTCTTC. The full variable domain, its missing parts supplied by reference TRBV7-3 and TRBJ2-1, is GAGVSQTPSNKVTEKGKYVELRCDPISGHTALYWYRQSLGQGPEFLIYFQGTGAADDSGLPNDRFFAVRPEGSVSTLKIQRTERGDSAVYLCASSSQSGLAGVIEQFFGPGTRLTVL.

The chain couples TRBV15 to TRBJ2-7; no clear D gene. Germline V gene data show CDR1 as LNHNV and CDR2 as YYDKDF (reference sequence). V was shortened by 3 bases and J by 6 bases, with 12 bases between the two germline ends. The length of the CDR3 is 13 residues. CDR3 sequence (DNA): TGTGCCACCAGCAGTCGCCCTACTTTCGAGCAGTACTTC. This sequence encodes CATSSRPTFEQYF. Combining the CDR3 with reference TRBV15 and TRBJ2-7 gives the whole variable domain DAMVIQNPRYQVTQFGKPVTLSCSQTLNHNVMYWYQQKSSQAPKLLFHYYDKDFNNEADTPDNFQSRRPNTSFCFLDIRSPGLGDTAMYLCATSSRPTFEQYFGPGTRLTVT.

V gene TRBV18 combines with J gene TRBJ1-2; D uncertain. Germline CDR1 is KGHSH and CDR2 is LQKENI. Trimming cost V 0 bases and J 7 bases, with 9 bases left between them. The CDR3 covers 13 residues. The CDR3 loop reads CASSPPGEGGYTF. The CDR3 DNA reads TGTGCCAGCTCACCACCCGGGGAGGGTGGCTACACCTTC.